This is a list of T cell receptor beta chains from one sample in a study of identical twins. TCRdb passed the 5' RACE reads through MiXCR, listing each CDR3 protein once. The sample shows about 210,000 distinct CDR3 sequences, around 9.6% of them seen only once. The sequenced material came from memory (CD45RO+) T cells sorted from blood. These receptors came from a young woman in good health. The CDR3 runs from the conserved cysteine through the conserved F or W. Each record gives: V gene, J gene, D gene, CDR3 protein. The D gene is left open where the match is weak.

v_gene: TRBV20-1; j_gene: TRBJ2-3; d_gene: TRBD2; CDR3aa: CSARMTSGLTDTQYF
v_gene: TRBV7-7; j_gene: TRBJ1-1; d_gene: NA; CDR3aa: CASSIAVDTEAFF
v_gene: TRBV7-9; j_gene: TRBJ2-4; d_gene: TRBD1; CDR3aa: CASSFRGTGGNIQYF
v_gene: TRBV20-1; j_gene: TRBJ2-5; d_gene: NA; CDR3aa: CSAKTGSSRETQYF
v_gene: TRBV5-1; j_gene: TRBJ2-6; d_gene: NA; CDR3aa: CASSLRVFSGANVLTF
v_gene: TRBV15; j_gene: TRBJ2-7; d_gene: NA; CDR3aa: CGIRGLYEQYF
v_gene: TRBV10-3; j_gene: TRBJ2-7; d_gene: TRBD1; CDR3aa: CAISDRQGLEQYF
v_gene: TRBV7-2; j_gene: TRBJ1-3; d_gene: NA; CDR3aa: CASSLAGSMRGNTIYF
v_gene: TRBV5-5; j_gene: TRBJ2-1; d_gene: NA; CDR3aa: CASSFLGREQFF
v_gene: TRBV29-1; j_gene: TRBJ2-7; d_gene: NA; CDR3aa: CSVEDLGNYEQYF
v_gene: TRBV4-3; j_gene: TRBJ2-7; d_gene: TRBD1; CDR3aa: CASSHGTGGIYEQYF
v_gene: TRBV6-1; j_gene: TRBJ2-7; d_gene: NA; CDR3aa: CASSPRLGSYEQYF
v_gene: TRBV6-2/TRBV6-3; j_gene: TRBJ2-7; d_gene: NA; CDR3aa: CASSYSSLLSYEQYF
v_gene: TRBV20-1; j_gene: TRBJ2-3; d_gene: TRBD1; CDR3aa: CSARGASGQGAPDTQYF
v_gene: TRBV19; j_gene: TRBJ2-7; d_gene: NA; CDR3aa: CASSHRGGEREQYF
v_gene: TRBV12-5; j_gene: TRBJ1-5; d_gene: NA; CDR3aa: CASGLPQGSQPQHF
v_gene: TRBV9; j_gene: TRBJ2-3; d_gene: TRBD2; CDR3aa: CASSLRLAGTTDTQYF
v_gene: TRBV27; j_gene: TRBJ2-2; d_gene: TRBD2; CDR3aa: CASSSVSGGRNTGELFF
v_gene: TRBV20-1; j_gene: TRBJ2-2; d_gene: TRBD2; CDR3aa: CSARRGGTNTGELFF
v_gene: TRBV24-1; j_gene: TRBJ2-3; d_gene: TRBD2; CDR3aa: CATSTSSGGTDTQYF